This T cell receptor (beta chain) was obtained from a study of T-cell memory formation after mild COVID-19. On the study more broadly: There were largely donor-specific TCR clusters.

About this clonotype itself: Its antigen is currently unknown. A junction end diverges from the germline sequence, so it may reflect a read error.

Each CDR3 protein gets one entry after TCRdb re-called the 5' RACE reads with MiXCR. The repertoire holds 150,000 to 200,000 distinct CDR3 sequences, with 31% as singletons. Study observations and caveats: The pre-infection memory compartment contained some responding clones, suggesting cross-reactive memory joined.

From germline, CDR1 is SEHNR and CDR2 FQNEAQ (reference sequence). The CDR3 sequence is 15 residues long. The genes are TRBV7-9 and TRBJ2-3; D is ambiguous. The receptor was derived from an adult woman who had mild COVID-19 (a few samples of this study predate the infection). Cell type and time point are not known. The material sequenced was PBMCs or a T cell subset sorted from them (not recorded which). The CDR3 protein is CAISLDSLSTDTQYF. The CDR3 DNA follows: TGTGCCATCAGCTTAGATTCCCTAAGCACAGATACGCAGTATTTT.